This record covers a single T cell receptor (beta chain). Antigen unknown. The source of the sample is a study of T cell repertoires in cytomegalovirus infection. Turning to the study itself: CMV infection plus the matching HLA type was flagged by public TCR beta signatures.

TCRdb re-analysed the reads in MiXCR, keeping a single row per CDR3 protein. The sample has some 450,000 distinct CDR3 sequences, roughly 30% seen once; the top ten hold roughly an eighth. The study's findings and limits: HLA-C-restricted CMV-specific TCR beta clonotypes were dominant in the ex vivo response. Identification of carriers of CMV plus the relevant HLA was achieved through cumulative public TCR beta family frequency.

The source of this sequence is a human donor in good health (CMV status not recorded). Some clones in this sample may be carry-over from other donors' samples. The source material was PBMCs.

The CDR3 nucleotides are TGTGCCAGCAGTTACGGGGTGACAGGCCCGAACACTGAAGCTTTCTTT. This gives the protein CASSYGVTGPNTEAFF. This chain joins TRBV6-6 and TRBJ1-1; D is possibly TRBD1 (6 bases). The germline CDR1 and CDR2 sequences are MNHNY and SVGAGI (reference sequence). The ends were cut back, 2 bases at V and 1 base at J, with 14 bases in the middle. The length of the CDR3 is 16 residues.